This T cell receptor beta chain originates from a study of CD8 T cells in Susac syndrome. Control patients had untreated stable or active relapsing-remitting multiple sclerosis by revised McDonald criteria. Purification of the CD8+ and CD4+ T cells relied on negative isolation, and TEMRA cells underwent FACS enrichment. CDR3 length: 14 amino acids. J lost 5 bases, V lost 4 bases, and 2 bases had no gene match. Germline CDR1 reads SEHNR; CDR2 reads FQNEAQ (reference sequence). RNA, at roughly 0.45 to 1 ug, was reverse transcribed with random hexamers. Amplification of TCR beta CDR3 was carried out by immunoSEQ multiplex PCR, which covered 54 Vbeta and 13 Jbeta segments. From the immunoSEQ multiplex PCR reads, TCRdb called clonotypes with MiXCR, one entry per CDR3 protein. The data contain some 260,000 distinct CDR3 sequences, about 93% of them singletons.

This TCR was sampled from a human donor with multiple sclerosis. The chain employs TRBV7-9 and TRBJ2-3, with 11 bases lining up with TRBD2. Sequenced sample: CD4+ T cells from PBMCs. Written as DNA, the CDR3 is TGTGCCAGCAGCTCGGGACTAGCGGAAGATACGCAGTATTTT. As protein: CASSSGLAEDTQYF.